Presented here are 20 T cell receptor beta chains from one specimen sequenced in a study of T-cell reconstitution after alpha-beta-depleted transplantation in children. Unique molecular identifiers featured in how the TCRbeta library was prepared. MiXCR, run by TCRdb on the PCR reads, gives a single entry per CDR3 protein. Of 490,000 or so distinct CDR3 sequences in the sample, approximately 13% are singletons; the top ten hold around 6.1%. The starting material was PBMCs from the stem cell graft donor, obtained from the stem cell graft. The source is a human donor who donated a stem cell graft to a child with combined immunodeficiency.

V gene TRBV12-3 or TRBV12-4 combines with J gene TRBJ1-1; maybe TRBD1 (5 bases). This CDR3 contains 14 residues. The V end lost 1 base, the J end lost 1 base, and 7 bases lay between the germline ends. The CDR3 nucleotides are TGTGCCAGCAGTTTAGTCGGGACGAACACTGAAGCTTTCTTT. It yields the protein CASSLVGTNTEAFF.

The table lists this clonotype with many counts. This chain connects TRBV24-1 to TRBJ2-7; D is possibly TRBD2 (7 bases). The CDR3 contains 13 residues. Trimming cost V 10 bases and J 6 bases, with 18 bases left between them. The germline CDR1 and CDR2 sequences are KGHDR and SFDVKD. CDR3 sequence (DNA): TGTGCCACTGGGAGGGCAGGGGAGAGCGAGCAGTACTTC. It specifies CATGRAGESEQYF.

This clonotype was seen ten or more times. The chain is built from TRBV5-1 and TRBJ2-5, with D unresolved. Trimming took 0 bases from V and 2 from J, leaving 8 bases between them. There are 14 residues in the CDR3. Germline CDR1 SGHRS, CDR2 YFSETQ. The DNA for the CDR3 is TGCGCCAGCAGCTTGGCTGGAACACAAGAGACCCAGTACTTC. The encoded protein is CASSLAGTQETQYF.

This clonotype was seen at least ten times. The chain joins TRBV13 to TRBJ2-2; 8 nucleotides align to TRBD2. After removal of 3 bases from V and 6 bases from J, the junction contained 3 bases not matched to a gene. The CDR3 loop spans 14 amino acids. CDR1 PRHDT and CDR2 FYEKMQ come from the germline V gene (reference sequence). The CDR3 spells CASSFSGVAGELFF. CDR3 in DNA: TGTGCCAGCAGCTTTAGCGGGGTGGCCGGGGAGCTGTTTTTT.

The genes are TRBV9 and TRBJ2-7, with TRBD2 matching 10 bases. Trimming took 2 bases from V and 3 from J; bases not matched to a gene: 5. The CDR3 has 15 residues. Germline assignment: CDR1 SGDLS and CDR2 YYNGEE. CDR3 sequence (DNA): TGTGCCAGCAGCGTTTCCCCTAGCGGGAGCTACGAGCAGTACTTC. It yields the protein CASSVSPSGSYEQYF.

This clonotype appeared many times. The genes are TRBV4-3 and TRBJ1-2; D is ambiguous. CDR3 length: 13 amino acids. Per germline, CDR1 LGHNA and CDR2 YSLEER. Between the trimmed V and J ends, which lost 6 bases and 2 bases, there was a span of 10 bases. Here the CDR3 reads CASRDVGNYGYTF. CDR3 DNA: TGCGCCAGCAGGGACGTGGGAAACTATGGCTACACCTTC.

This clonotype was detected only a few times. The chain combines TRBV4-2 with TRBJ2-7; no clear D gene. The CDR3 covers 15 residues. V was shortened by 1 base and J by 3 bases, with 13 bases between the two germline ends. Germline CDR1 is LGHNA and CDR2 is YNFKEQ. The CDR3 DNA reads as TGTGCCAGCAGCCAAGGGGGTTCGGCTCTCTACGAGCAGTACTTC. Residues: CASSQGGSALYEQYF.

A few counts support this clonotype. The gene calls are TRBV10-3 and TRBJ2-3, with 14 positions matching TRBD2. The CDR3 covers 18 residues. V shed 3 bases and J 5 bases; nucleotides not matched to a gene: 10. Per the germline V gene, CDR1 is ENHRY and CDR2 is SYGVKD. The DNA of the CDR3 is TGTGCCATCAGTGAACGACTAGCGGGGGGGTCAGAGCGAGATACGCAGTATTTT. Encoded protein: CAISERLAGGSERDTQYF.

The table lists this clonotype with a few counts. The chain carries TRBV15 and TRBJ2-1; D is perhaps TRBD1 (7 bases). Per the germline V gene, CDR1 is LNHNV and CDR2 is YYDKDF (reference sequence). The ends were cut back, 0 bases at V and 4 bases at J, with 13 bases in the middle. This CDR3 has 16 amino acids. CDR3 residues: CATSRDLAGGYNEQFF. The CDR3 DNA is TGTGCCACCAGCAGAGATCTGGCAGGGGGGTACAATGAGCAGTTCTTC.

This clonotype is a singleton in its sample. This chain uses TRBV29-1 with TRBJ2-7; 10 nucleotides agree with TRBD1. The CDR3 extends over 14 amino acids. The V gene's germline CDR1 is SQVTM and CDR2 ANQGSEA. Losses at the gene ends were 6 bases for V and 6 bases for J; bases not matched to a gene: 11. The CDR3 DNA is TGCAGCGTCAAGGGACAGGGGATTTTAGGCGAGCAGTACTTC. It is translated as CSVKGQGILGEQYF.

This clonotype has just a few counts. The gene calls are TRBV9 and TRBJ2-3; TRBD1 or TRBD2 may be the D gene (5 bases each). The CDR3 length is 15 residues. Germline loops: CDR1 SGDLS, CDR2 YYNGEE. V lost 2 bases, J lost 0 bases, and 10 bases lay in between. The CDR3 region is CASSVWGSSTDTQYF. The CDR3 DNA follows: TGTGCCAGCAGCGTGTGGGGGTCGAGCACAGATACGCAGTATTTT.

This clonotype was seen many times. This chain joins TRBV20-1 and TRBJ2-7; D uncertain. V was clipped by 3 bases and J by 4 bases, with 4 bases between them. This CDR3 region has 10 residues. CDR1 is DFQATT, CDR2 SNEGSKA, per germline (reference sequence). The CDR3 is CSASRYEQYF. The CDR3 DNA is TGCAGTGCTAGCAGATACGAGCAGTACTTC.

The chain couples TRBV5-1 to TRBJ2-7, with 7 bases that match TRBD1. The J segment lost 6 bases and the V segment lost 1 base, leaving 7 bases of the junction unmatched. There are 14 residues in the CDR3. Looked up from germline, CDR1 is SGHRS and CDR2 is YFSETQ. The CDR3 reads CASSLRQGGSEQYF. For the CDR3, the DNA is TGCGCCAGCAGCTTGAGACAGGGCGGGTCCGAGCAGTACTTC.

The rearrangement links TRBV4-1 to TRBJ2-7; TRBD1 matches at 9 bases. The CDR3 covers 15 residues. Germline CDR1 is MGHRA and CDR2 is YSYEKL. J lost 4 bases, V lost 4 bases, and 8 bases had no gene match. The CDR3 is CASSLWGQGKYEQYF. DNA of the CDR3: TGCGCCAGCAGCCTGTGGGGACAGGGAAAATACGAGCAGTACTTC.

This clonotype was seen a few times. The rearrangement uses TRBV29-1 and TRBJ2-7; TRBD2 matches at 7 bases. Germline CDR1 and CDR2: SQVTM and ANQGSEA. This CDR3 is 14 amino acids long. V was clipped by 0 bases and J by 4 bases; unmatched bases: 6. CDR3 region: CSVEDRLSGYEQYF. The CDR3 coding sequence is TGCAGCGTTGAAGACCGCCTTAGCGGGTACGAGCAGTACTTC.

A few counts support this clonotype. The chain uses TRBV20-1 and TRBJ2-7; 8 positions agree with TRBD2. Trimming at V came to 4 bases and at J to 3 bases, leaving 5 bases not matched to a gene. The V gene's germline CDR1 is DFQATT and CDR2 SNEGSKA (reference sequence). The CDR3 contains 13 residues. DNA of the CDR3: TGCAGTGCTATGGGACTAGTCCACTACGAGCAGTACTTC. This encodes CSAMGLVHYEQYF.

The chain has TRBV7-2 and TRBJ2-7; 10 nucleotides line up with TRBD2. Germline loops: CDR1 SGHTA, CDR2 FQGNSA. This CDR3 is 14 amino acids long. The trim removed 5 bases at V and 3 bases at J, leaving 4 bases unmatched. The CDR3 spells CASSPTSGLYEQYF. The DNA for the CDR3 is TGTGCCAGCAGCCCGACTAGCGGGCTCTACGAGCAGTACTTC.

A few counts support this clonotype. The V gene is TRBV5-1, the J gene TRBJ2-2, with 7 bases that match TRBD2. Losses at the gene ends were 5 bases for V and 8 bases for J; bases not matched to a gene: 9. Germline CDR1 is SGHRS and CDR2 is YFSETQ. The CDR3 spans 14 residues. CDR3 DNA: TGCGCCAGCAGGCTTGCGGGGGTTGCGGGGGAGCTGTTTTTT. Amino acid sequence: CASRLAGVAGELFF. Full variable domain (rest looked up from reference TRBV5-1 and TRBJ2-2): KAGVTQTPRYLIKTRGQQVTLSCSPISGHRSVSWYQQTPGQGLQFLFEYFSETQRNKGNFPGRFSGRQFSNSRSEMNVSTLELGDSALYLCASRLAGVAGELFFGEGSRLTVL.

This chain links TRBV13 with TRBJ2-5, with TRBD2 as a possible D gene (5 bases). The CDR3 is 15 residues long. The V gene lost 5 bases and the J gene lost 5 bases, with 18 bases spanning the gap. CDR1 and CDR2 (germline): PRHDT, FYEKMQ (reference sequence). CDR3 loop: CASSLTGLVEETQYF. CDR3 DNA: TGTGCCAGCAGCCTTACCGGACTGGTGGAGGAGACCCAGTACTTC.

V and J are TRBV25-1 and TRBJ1-1, with D perhaps matching TRBD1 (5 bases). The V gene's germline CDR1 is MGHDK and CDR2 SYGVNS. This CDR3 spans 14 amino acids. V gave up 6 bases and J gave up 5 bases, with 16 bases separating them. The CDR3 reads CASSVGVRGTEAFF. The CDR3 bases are TGTGCCAGCAGCGTAGGGGTTCGGGGGACTGAAGCTTTCTTT.